The present T cell receptor (beta chain) was sequenced within a study of radiotherapy plus CTLA-4 blockade in lung cancer. Sequencing was performed with immunoSEQ multiplex PCR; in TCRdb, only in-frame clones are kept and a portion is missing. The table includes about 48,000 clones, approximately 86% detected once. This TCR was sampled from a human donor with non-small cell lung cancer that progressed on radiotherapy plus ipilimumab. Some clones in this sample may be carry-over from other donors' samples. This specimen consisted of peripheral blood, obtained from a patient treated with radiotherapy plus ipilimumab.

The CDR3 region has the DNA TGTGCCAGTAGTATATGGGACAGTAATAGCAATCAGCCCCAGCATTTT. This translates into CASSIWDSNSNQPQHF. The V gene is TRBV19, the J gene TRBJ1-5, with 7 nucleotides matching TRBD1. CDR3 size: 16 residues. Germline V gene lookup returns CDR1 LNHDA and CDR2 SQIVND (reference sequence). The J segment lost 0 bases and the V segment lost 2 bases, leaving 4 bases of the junction unmatched. Full variable domain (rest looked up from reference TRBV19 and TRBJ1-5): DGGITQSPKYLFRKEGQNVTLSCEQNLNHDAMYWYRQDPGQGLRLIYYSQIVNDFQKGDIAEGYSVSREKKESFPLTVTSAQKNPTAFYLCASSIWDSNSNQPQHFGDGTRLSIL.